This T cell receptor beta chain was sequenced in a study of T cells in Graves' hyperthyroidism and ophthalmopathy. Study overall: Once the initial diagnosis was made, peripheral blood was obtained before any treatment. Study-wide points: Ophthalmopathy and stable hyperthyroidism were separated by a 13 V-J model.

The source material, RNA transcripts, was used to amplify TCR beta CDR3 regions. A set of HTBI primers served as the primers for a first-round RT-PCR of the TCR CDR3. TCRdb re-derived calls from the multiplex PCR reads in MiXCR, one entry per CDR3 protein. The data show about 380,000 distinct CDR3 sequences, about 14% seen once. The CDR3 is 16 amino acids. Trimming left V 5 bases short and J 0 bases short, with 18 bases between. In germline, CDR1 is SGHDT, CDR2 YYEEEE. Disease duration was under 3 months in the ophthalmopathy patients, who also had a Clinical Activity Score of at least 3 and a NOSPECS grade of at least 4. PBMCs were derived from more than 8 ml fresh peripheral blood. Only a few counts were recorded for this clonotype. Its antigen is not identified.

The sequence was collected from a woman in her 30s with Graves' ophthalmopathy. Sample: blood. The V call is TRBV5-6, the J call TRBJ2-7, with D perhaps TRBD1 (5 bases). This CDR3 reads CASRLTGSVHSYEQYF. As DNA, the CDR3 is TGTGCCAGCAGACTTACAGGTTCCGTCCACTCCTACGAGCAGTACTTC.